Below are 24 T cell receptor beta chains sequenced from a single sample in a study of human T cells and chemical hapten exposure. Noted time point: patch test 2, 6 weeks after DPC sensitization. Documented treatment: therapeutic diphenylcyclopropenone sensitization with weekly scalp DPC. One entry per CDR3 protein results from TCRdb running MiXCR on the RACE reads. The repertoire holds tens of thousands of distinct CDR3 sequences, with about 8.5% as singletons. Here the sequenced sample was whole blood, taken in connection with sensitization to the hapten diphenylcyclopropenone (DPC). The receptors stem from a woman aged 45-59 years with alopecia areata. Some clones in this sample may be carry-over from other donors' samples.

The chain uses TRBV28 and TRBJ2-5, with D perhaps TRBD1 (5 bases). There are 13 residues in the CDR3. With 2 bases removed from V and 6 bases from J, the gap between germline ends came to 10 bases. The V gene's germline CDR1 is MDHEN and CDR2 SYDVKM. The CDR3 loop reads CASSLQGAKTQYF. Here the CDR3 DNA reads TGTGCCAGCAGTTTACAGGGTGCGAAGACCCAGTACTTC.

This clonotype was detected only a few times. The rearrangement joins TRBV28 to TRBJ2-3; maybe TRBD2 (6 bases). The CDR3 consists of 16 residues. Per germline, CDR1 MDHEN and CDR2 SYDVKM. Trimming stripped 4 bases from V and 3 bases from J, with 17 bases between. CDR3 residues: CASSSSHRESTDTQYF. CDR3 DNA: TGTGCCAGCAGTTCTTCCCACCGGGAGTCAACAGATACGCAGTATTTT.

This clonotype was counted ten times or more. The V gene is TRBV7-9, the J gene TRBJ2-2; TRBD1 might be the D (6 bases). V lost 2 bases to trimming and J lost 5 bases, with 15 bases between them. Germline CDR1 and CDR2: SEHNR and FQNEAQ (reference sequence). The CDR3 sequence is 16 residues long. The CDR3 bases are TGTGCCAGCAGCTTAAGCAGGGGCCAGGGAACCGGGGAGCTGTTTTTT. Translating gives CASSLSRGQGTGELFF.

The gene calls are TRBV20-1 and TRBJ2-3; D call uncertain. V was trimmed by 2 bases and J by 2 bases, leaving 11 bases between them. Germline loops: CDR1 DFQATT, CDR2 SNEGSKA (reference sequence). CDR3 length: 14 residues. CDR3 DNA sequence: TGCAGTGCTAGAATGGGGTCAACCACAGATACGCAGTATTTT. The encoded protein is CSARMGSTTDTQYF.

This clonotype appeared a few times. The chain uses TRBV27 and TRBJ2-3, with TRBD2 matching over 7 bases. V shed 2 bases and J 4 bases; nucleotides not matched to a gene: 6. CDR3 size: 15 residues. Germline V gene sequence: CDR1 MNHEY, CDR2 SMNVEV (reference sequence). The CDR3 reads CASSLTGRAPDTQYF. In DNA form, the CDR3 reads TGTGCCAGCAGTTTAACGGGGAGGGCCCCAGATACGCAGTATTTT.

There are a few counts of this clonotype. The chain has TRBV4-1 and TRBJ2-6; no reliable D call. This CDR3 spans 15 amino acids. Deletions cut 3 bases from V and 4 bases from J, with 10 bases between. Germline V gene data show CDR1 as MGHRA and CDR2 as YSYEKL. The CDR3 loop is CASSQGLFGANVLTF. Here the CDR3 DNA reads TGCGCCAGCAGCCAGGGCCTGTTCGGGGCCAACGTCCTGACTTTC.

This clonotype was picked up a small number of times. The chain has TRBV6-6 and TRBJ2-3, with a tentative D call TRBD1 (5 bases). V was shortened by 8 bases and J by 6 bases, with 12 bases between the two germline ends. The CDR3 is made up of 12 amino acids. The V gene's germline CDR1 is MNHNY and CDR2 SVGAGI (reference sequence). CDR3 bases: TGTGCCAGCGCCCTACACAGGGATACGCAGTATTTT. It specifies CASALHRDTQYF.

In its sample, this clonotype was seen many times. A junction boundary mismatches the germline segment, possibly from a read error. This sequence joins TRBV18 and TRBJ1-1; no definite D call. Germline V CDR1 and CDR2: KGHSH, LQKENI. The CDR3 totals 13 residues. CDR3 DNA sequence: TGTGCCAGCTCACAGGAGCCACCAACTGATGCTTTCTTT. This codes for CASSQEPPTDAFF.

The J gene is TRBJ1-2, the V gene TRBV29-1; D is ambiguous. Germline CDR1 is SQVTM and CDR2 is ANQGSEA. CDR3 length: 12 residues. V lost 4 bases to trimming and J lost 4 bases, with 10 bases between them. The CDR3 protein is CSVGAAGYGYTF. For the CDR3, the DNA is TGCAGCGTTGGTGCGGCTGGCTATGGCTACACCTTC.

The CDR3 DNA follows: TGTGCCAGCAGCCTGGACAGGGGGCGGTTTGGCTACACCTTC. Its translation is CASSLDRGRFGYTF. The chain couples TRBV6-5 to TRBJ1-2; 11 bases align to TRBD1. This CDR3 region has 14 residues. V lost 6 bases, J lost 7 bases, and 7 bases stayed unmatched. Germline CDR1 MNHEY, CDR2 SVGAGI.

This chain joins TRBV7-2 and TRBJ1-2; possible D gene TRBD1, 6 bases. The V end was cut by 3 bases, the J end by 7 bases, with 9 bases between. Germline assignment: CDR1 SGHTA and CDR2 FQGNSA. CDR3 length: 12 amino acids. CDR3 loop: CASSFPQGGYTF. The CDR3 coding sequence is TGTGCCAGCAGCTTCCCACAGGGTGGCTACACCTTC.

This clonotype came up many times. The junction shows a germline mismatch at one end, possibly a read error. The chain joins TRBV6-5 to TRBJ1-1; D call uncertain. CDR3 length equals 14 residues. The germline gives CDR1 MNHEY, CDR2 SVGAGI. CDR3 DNA: TGTGCCAGCAGTTACGACTGGGTGAAGACTGAAGCTTTCTTT. It specifies CASSYDWVKTEAFF.

In its sample, this clonotype was seen a few times. V gene TRBV6-5 combines with J gene TRBJ2-5; D might be TRBD2 (5 bases). CDR3 length: 14 residues. Looked up from germline, CDR1 is MNHEY and CDR2 is SVGAGI. V lost 5 bases to trimming and J lost 2 bases, with 12 bases between them. The CDR3, as DNA: TGTGCCAGCAGTCGCCGGGGTGGGCAAGAGACCCAGTACTTC. Its translation: CASSRRGGQETQYF.

This clonotype was detected a few times. The rearrangement joins TRBV2 to TRBJ2-2, with 8 nucleotides matching TRBD2. J gave up 4 bases and V 7 bases, and 8 bases lay outside the gene matches. The CDR3 is 15 residues long. Per germline, CDR1 SNHLY and CDR2 FYNNEI. The CDR3 DNA reads as TGTGCCAGCAATACGGGAGGGCCTGGCACCGGGGAGCTGTTTTTT. Residues: CASNTGGPGTGELFF.

In this sample, this clonotype turned up a few times. J is TRBJ2-1 and V is TRBV7-2; D is undetermined. V dropped 0 bases and J dropped 5 bases, with 11 bases sitting between them. The CDR3 runs 15 residues. From germline, CDR1 is SGHTA and CDR2 FQGNSA. CDR3 DNA: TGTGCCAGCAGCTTAGCTACTGAGGTTAACAATGAGCAGTTCTTC. Protein product: CASSLATEVNNEQFF.

This chain uses TRBV27 with TRBJ2-7; 7 bases map to TRBD1. The CDR3 consists of 15 residues. V trimming: 3 bases; J trimming: 3 bases; junction bases outside the gene matches: 8. CDR1 MNHEY and CDR2 SMNVEV come from the germline V gene (reference sequence). CDR3 in amino acids: CASSFTGQMYYEQYF. CDR3 coding DNA: TGTGCCAGCAGTTTTACGGGACAGATGTACTACGAGCAGTACTTC.

This chain joins TRBV2 and TRBJ2-6; D is possibly TRBD1 (7 bases). Germline-derived CDR1 and CDR2 are SNHLY and FYNNEI. Trimming left V 8 bases short and J 4 bases short, with 15 bases between. The CDR3 runs to 15 residues. CDR3 in DNA: TGTGCCAGCGGTCAGGGGGGTTCCGGGGCCAACGTCCTGACTTTC. As protein: CASGQGGSGANVLTF.

The table lists this clonotype with many counts. V gene TRBV10-3 combines with J gene TRBJ2-7; maybe TRBD1 (6 bases). The V end lost 2 bases, the J end lost 6 bases, and 11 bases lay between the germline ends. CDR3 length: 13 residues. CDR1 and CDR2 from the germline V gene are ENHRY and SYGVKD. CDR3 DNA sequence: TGTGCCATCAGTGAGCCGCAGGGGATCGAGCAGTACTTC. Protein sequence: CAISEPQGIEQYF.

Many counts were recorded for this clonotype. The V gene is TRBV12-3 or TRBV12-4, the J gene TRBJ1-3; the D gene is possibly TRBD1 (5 bases). V gave up 2 bases and J gave up 0 bases, with 11 bases separating them. This CDR3 region has 16 residues. CDR3 protein: CASSLRNRRSGNTIYF. CDR3 in DNA: TGTGCCAGCAGTTTAAGGAACAGGCGCTCTGGAAACACCATATATTTT.

This sequence joins TRBV6-5 and TRBJ2-7; 9 bases line up with TRBD2. The CDR3 loop spans 15 amino acids. Per germline, CDR1 MNHEY and CDR2 SVGAGI. With 0 bases clipped from V and 6 bases from J, the junction kept 6 bases outside the gene matches. The DNA of the CDR3 is TGTGCCAGCAGTTACTCGGCGGGAGGGCCCGGCGAGCAGTACTTC. The encoded protein is CASSYSAGGPGEQYF.

This clonotype was found many times. The V gene is TRBV5-1, the J gene TRBJ2-7; TRBD1 agrees at 10 bases. The germline gives CDR1 SGHRS, CDR2 YFSETQ. This CDR3 spans 14 amino acids. Trimming took 3 bases from V and 2 from J; bases not matched to a gene: 2. The CDR3 nucleotides read TGCGCCAGCAGCTCCGGACAGGGGGCCTACGAGCAGTACTTC. Residues: CASSSGQGAYEQYF. Full variable domain (outside the CDR3, taken from reference TRBV5-1 and TRBJ2-7): KAGVTQTPRYLIKTRGQQVTLSCSPISGHRSVSWYQQTPGQGLQFLFEYFSETQRNKGNFPGRFSGRQFSNSRSEMNVSTLELGDSALYLCASSSGQGAYEQYFGPGTRLTVT.

V is TRBV12-3 or TRBV12-4 and J is TRBJ1-5, with a weak D call TRBD1 (5 bases). The CDR3 totals 14 residues. The V end lost 1 base, the J end lost 4 bases, and 8 bases lay between the germline ends. CDR3 coding DNA: TGTGCCAGCAGTTTAGACAGGCAAAATCAGCCCCAGCATTTT. Translated, it gives CASSLDRQNQPQHF.

There are a few counts of this clonotype. The chain links TRBV5-5 to TRBJ2-7, with D perhaps TRBD1 or TRBD2 (5 bases each). The length of the CDR3 is 14 residues. Germline loops: CDR1 SGHKS, CDR2 YYEKEE (reference sequence). The ends were cut back, 1 base at V and 2 bases at J, with 10 bases in the middle. CDR3 bases: TGTGCCAGCAGCTTGAGGGACGTAGCCTACGAGCAGTACTTC. It encodes CASSLRDVAYEQYF.

The chain is built from TRBV11-2 and TRBJ2-1; 13 positions agree with TRBD2. The CDR3 runs to 16 residues. The V gene's germline CDR1 is SGHAT and CDR2 FQNNGV. Unmatched junction bases numbered 7, after V lost 3 bases and J lost 8 bases. CDR3 sequence: CASSFRTSGRKDEQFF. The CDR3 DNA sequence: TGTGCCAGCAGCTTCCGGACTAGCGGGAGAAAGGATGAGCAGTTCTTC.